Detailed here is one T cell receptor (beta chain). As yet, its antigen is unknown. The PCR was carried out with 60 Vbeta primers and 13 Jbeta primers. Profiled with immunoSEQ multiplex PCR; TCRdb holds only in-frame clones, not every one. This sample has roughly 150,000 clones, with roughly 82% found just once. The data stem from a study of cytomegalovirus exposure and HLA in healthy donors. Study observations and caveats: The authors enumerated over 150 TCR beta chains as linked to cytomegalovirus. Later analysis revealed greater clonal expansion in HLA-associated TCR beta chains than in equally common others. Among donors in an Asian-associated ancestry cluster, a later analysis reportedly found fewer N-insertions than the roughly 730-donor mean.

The V end lost 4 bases, the J end lost 7 bases, and 10 bases lay between the germline ends. Germline-derived CDR1 and CDR2 are MDHEN and SYDVKM. The CDR3 consists of 12 residues. This receptor was obtained from a man younger than 45 in good health and CMV-seropositive. This chain connects TRBV28 to TRBJ1-1, with D unclear. Sequencing was performed on PBMCs. CDR3 in DNA: TGTGCCAGCAGTTCCCCCTACAGTGAAGCTTTCTTT. Translated: CASSSPYSEAFF.